This T cell receptor beta chain came from a study of cytomegalovirus exposure and HLA in healthy donors (dated by TCRdb to 2016 to 2017). In the study overall: According to a later analysis, the 120 or so validation repertoires were produced on the same platform as the 666 repertoires of the first cohort. The study aimed to test whether signatures of past pathogen exposure could be identified by cataloging public T cell receptors. Along with the roughly 700-subject first cohort, a separate validation cohort of around 110 different subjects was used. The study combined high-throughput TCR immunosequencing, statistical association of individual TCRs with disease status, and machine learning to predict cytomegalovirus infection status. Results and caveats for the whole study, not just this receptor: In a later analysis, TCRs clustered in the first cohort were found to also tend to co-occur in the 130 or so validation repertoires, with approximately 94% of cluster scores above 0. The study listed 150 to 200 TCR beta chains as associated with cytomegalovirus. Cytomegalovirus status was reported to be diagnosed by the classifier with high specificity and sensitivity in both the original and validation cohorts. The authors suggested that the approach could potentially be generalized to other disease states and immunological phenotypes. All 120 or so repertoires were used to score co-occurrence in the validation cohort in a later analysis, because that analysis had no HLA typing for the cohort. A few of the identified cytomegalovirus-associated TCR beta chains were confirmed in vitro to be specific for cytomegalovirus antigens. While some public TCRs were present in many individuals, most TCR sequences turned up only very rarely across donors.

The protocol used for the library was the immunoSEQ multiplex PCR assay. The authors processed their data as follows. To diagnose cytomegalovirus status from the catalog of TCR beta chain sequences, a statistical classification framework was built. TCRdb stores this immuneACCESS table with in-frame sequences only. Part of the clones is absent; in the studies checked, under half of the shortfall reflects unresolved V genes, and no reason is known for the rest. The V and J calls and clone size are taken from that table; D and trimming were inferred from the DNA. Across this sample there are about 120,000 clones, with around 87% seen only once. Of the sample, just under 6.5% is held by the ten largest clones. Separate from the approximately 700-subject first cohort, the validation cohort of 95 to 150 subjects was the group to which the donors belonged. V gives up 4 bases and J gives up 0 bases, and the segment between their germline ends measures 14 bases. The CDR3 runs 16 residues from the cysteine to the phenylalanine. The retained sequence is limited to the CDR3, 48 bases, with the frame set at the first base. Sequences SGHRS (CDR1) and YFSETQ (CDR2) are obtained from the germline V gene.

As to this clone: Its antigen specificity is not known. No much larger clone exists at a distance of one base, and base qualities are not known.

The TCR comes from a woman aged 18-29 years in good health and CMV-seropositive. Sequenced sample: PBMCs. This sequence uses TRBV5-1 and TRBJ2-1; the D segment could be TRBD2, given 6 matching bases. The CDR3 protein is CASSPSSAGSYNEQFF. The nucleotide sequence reads TGCGCCAGCAGCCCATCTAGCGCCGGCTCCTACAATGAGCAGTTCTTC.